These 3 T cell receptor beta chains originate from one sample sequenced in a study of shared clonotypes between healthy human individuals. Only in-frame clones appear in the TCRdb table, and some are missing; sequencing was by immunoSEQ multiplex PCR. This table has about 770,000 clones, around 70% appearing once. The sample taken for sequencing was memory CD4+ T cells sorted from blood. Described subset: CD45RA-negative fraction. These receptors were collected from a woman under 40 in good health.

This clone was detected only a few times. This chain connects TRBV5-6 to TRBJ2-3; the D gene could be TRBD1 or TRBD2 (5 bases each). CDR1 and CDR2 from the germline V gene are SGHDT and YYEEEE. The CDR3 runs 14 residues. V lost 5 bases to trimming and J lost 1 base, with 11 bases between them. CDR3 residues: CASSTGTRTDTQYF. CDR3 nucleotide sequence: TGTGCCAGCAGTACCGGGACCCGCACAGATACGCAGTATTTT.

This chain connects TRBV11-2 to TRBJ1-4; TRBD1 matches 9 bases. This CDR3 has 17 amino acids. The germline CDR1 and CDR2 sequences are SGHAT and FQNNGV. The trim removed 2 bases at V and 4 bases at J, leaving 8 bases unmatched. The chain's CDR3 is CASSLQLQGALNEKLFF. The CDR3 DNA sequence: TGTGCCAGCAGCTTACAGTTACAGGGGGCCCTTAATGAAAAACTGTTTTTT.

This chain connects TRBV6-1 to TRBJ2-5, with TRBD2 identical over 7 bases. Germline CDR1 is MNHNS and CDR2 is SASEGT. This CDR3 has 13 residues. V lost 10 bases to trimming and J lost 3 bases; unmatched junction nucleotides: 8. The CDR3 here is CATGGRGEETQYF. The CDR3 region has the DNA TGTGCCACCGGGGGGAGGGGTGAAGAGACCCAGTACTTC.